These 25 T cell receptor beta chains originate from one sample sequenced in a study of T cells in Graves' hyperthyroidism and ophthalmopathy (dated by TCRdb to between 2018 and 2021). Library method: multiplex PCR. This sample was sequenced with an Illumina HiSeq 2000. Amplification of TCR beta CDR3 regions was carried out from RNA transcripts. The TCR CDR3 was subjected to a first round of RT-PCR using the HTBI primer set and the Qiagen OneStep RT-PCR kit. TCRdb reworked the public reads: Q25 trimming with fastp, MiXCR clone assembly, productive beta chains retained. Each record represents a unique CDR3 protein, reported with the most common genes and DNA among its rows. In this sample the table shows around 270,000 distinct CDR3 sequences, around a fifth of which occur a single time. The ten largest clones take up 35% to 40% of the sample. The material sequenced was blood. The source is a man aged 50-60 years with Graves' ophthalmopathy.

This clonotype was seen only a few times. The V call is TRBV7-2, the J call TRBJ2-3, with 10 bases matching TRBD2. The germline V gene encodes CDR1 SGHTA and CDR2 FQGNSA. This CDR3 is built from 16 residues. V dropped 7 bases and J dropped 3; count of bases not matched to a gene: 10. In DNA form, the CDR3 reads TGTGCCAGCACCCCTCTAGCGGGAGTTGGGACAGATACGCAGTATTTT. Its translation is CASTPLAGVGTDTQYF.

This clonotype was counted only a few times. This chain joins TRBV28 and TRBJ2-7, with D possibly being TRBD2 (5 bases). Trimming pared 3 bases from V and 1 base from J, leaving 22 bases between. The CDR3 is 18 residues long. Germline-derived CDR1 and CDR2 are MDHEN and SYDVKM. Here the CDR3 reads CASSFVGDRSRISYEQYF. CDR3 DNA: TGTGCCAGCAGTTTCGTCGGGGATCGCTCGAGAATATCCTACGAGCAGTACTTC. The entire variable domain, with the rest obtained from reference TRBV28 and TRBJ2-7, is as follows: DVKVTQSSRYLVKRTGEKVFLECVQDMDHENMFWYRQDPGLGLRLIYFSYDVKMKEKGDIPEGYSVSREKKERFSLILESASTNQTSMYLCASSFVGDRSRISYEQYFGPGTRLTVT.

In its sample, this clonotype was seen many times. The chain is built from TRBV30 and TRBJ2-1; possibly TRBD1 or TRBD2 for D (6 bases each). Looked up from germline, CDR1 is GTSNPN and CDR2 is SVGIG (reference sequence). V gave up 3 bases and J gave up 2 bases, with 11 bases separating them. This CDR3 has 14 amino acids. This chain's CDR3 is CAWSLGGPYNEQFF. The CDR3 DNA follows: TGTGCCTGGAGCTTGGGGGGCCCCTACAATGAGCAGTTCTTC.

The V call is TRBV27, the J call TRBJ2-5; 12 nucleotides align to TRBD1. This CDR3 has 17 amino acids. Germline V gives CDR1 MNHEY, CDR2 SMNVEV (reference sequence). The ends lost 5 bases at V and 5 bases at J; junction bases unmatched: 12. The CDR3 protein is CASSLKPGQGALETQYF. CDR3 sequence (DNA): TGTGCCAGCAGTCTAAAACCGGGACAGGGGGCTCTGGAGACCCAGTACTTC.

This clonotype was found many times. The chain is built from TRBV7-9 and TRBJ2-3; D unresolved. The V end was cut by 5 bases, the J end by 6 bases, with 9 bases between. Germline V gene data show CDR1 as SEHNR and CDR2 as FQNEAQ (reference sequence). The CDR3 contains 12 residues. The CDR3 nucleotides read TGTGCCAGCAGCAGAACCCAGGATACGCAGTATTTT. The encoded protein is CASSRTQDTQYF.

This clonotype was counted ten times or more. The chain joins TRBV7-9 to TRBJ1-1; a possible D gene is TRBD1 (5 bases). The germline gives CDR1 SEHNR, CDR2 FQNEAQ (reference sequence). CDR3 length equals 14 residues. Deletions cut 3 bases from V and 4 bases from J, with 12 bases between. The chain's CDR3 is CASSLGGVSTEAFF. The DNA of the CDR3 is TGTGCCAGCAGCTTGGGGGGAGTTAGCACTGAAGCTTTCTTT.

This clonotype appeared many times. V usage is TRBV30 and J usage is TRBJ2-1, with 8 bases matching TRBD1. CDR3 size: 13 residues. Losses at the gene ends were 3 bases for V and 4 bases for J; bases not matched to a gene: 2. CDR1 and CDR2 (germline): GTSNPN, SVGIG (reference sequence). Here the CDR3 DNA reads TGTGCCTGGAGGACAGGGGATTACAATGAGCAGTTCTTC. Translating gives CAWRTGDYNEQFF.

This clonotype was picked up a small number of times. The chain has TRBV6-1 and TRBJ1-5; 7 nucleotides align to TRBD1. This CDR3 region has 15 residues. V shed 6 bases, J shed 1 base, and the junction held 6 bases outside the gene matches. Germline CDR1 is MNHNS and CDR2 is SASEGT. The CDR3 DNA is TGTGCCAGCAGGTCGACAGGGCCGAGCAATCAGCCCCAGCATTTT. Its protein product is CASRSTGPSNQPQHF.

V usage is TRBV28 and J usage is TRBJ2-7; possibly TRBD1 for D (6 bases). There are 14 residues in the CDR3. V lost 4 bases and J 0 bases, leaving 10 bases between the germline ends. The germline V gene has CDR1 MDHEN and CDR2 SYDVKM. CDR3 residues: CASSSRTASYEQYF. The CDR3 region has the DNA TGTGCCAGCAGTTCCCGGACAGCCTCCTACGAGCAGTACTTC.

This chain joins TRBV6-1 and TRBJ1-3, with D unclear. Trimming pared 11 bases from V and 4 bases from J, leaving 15 bases between. CDR3 size: 13 residues. In germline, CDR1 is MNHNS, CDR2 SASEGT. The CDR3 loop is CAGRWASGNTIYF. CDR3 in DNA: TGTGCCGGAAGATGGGCCTCGGGAAACACCATATATTTT.

This clonotype was seen repeatedly, ten times or more. The chain uses TRBV6-1 and TRBJ2-3; D uncertain. The germline V gene encodes CDR1 MNHNS and CDR2 SASEGT. V was cut by 1 base and J by 7 bases, with 15 bases left in between. CDR3 size: 15 residues. CDR3 amino acids: CASSEGEVRSNTQYF. CDR3 bases: TGTGCCAGCAGTGAAGGAGAGGTCCGATCGAATACGCAGTATTTT.

This clonotype was counted at least ten times. V gene TRBV5-4 combines with J gene TRBJ2-7; 10 bases line up with TRBD1. CDR3 size: 14 residues. Germline V lookup: CDR1 SGHNT, CDR2 YYREEE (reference sequence). V shed 4 bases and J 5 bases; nucleotides not matched to a gene: 6. CDR3 nucleotides: TGTGCCAGCAGCCCCGGGACAGGGGAGCACGAGCAGTACTTC. It is translated as CASSPGTGEHEQYF.

This clonotype showed up just a few times. V gene TRBV24-1 combines with J gene TRBJ1-5; 8 nucleotides match TRBD1. J gave up 5 bases and V 4 bases, and 6 bases lay outside the gene matches. This CDR3 region has 15 residues. Germline values: CDR1 KGHDR, CDR2 SFDVKD. This CDR3 reads CATSDGGTGDQPQHF. DNA of the CDR3: TGTGCCACCAGTGACGGTGGGACAGGAGATCAGCCCCAGCATTTT.

This clonotype was seen a few times. J is TRBJ1-3 and V is TRBV10-3, with D perhaps matching TRBD1 (6 bases). Germline V gene lookup returns CDR1 ENHRY and CDR2 SYGVKD. With 10 bases removed from V and 7 bases from J, the gap between germline ends came to 17 bases. The CDR3 totals 13 residues. CDR3 loop: CATAGQSGNTIYF. Written as DNA, the CDR3 is TGTGCCACTGCTGGACAGTCGGGGAACACCATATATTTT.

The chain is built from TRBV10-2 and TRBJ2-2; weak D call: TRBD2 (6 bases). Deletions cut 4 bases from V and 7 bases from J, with 16 bases between. CDR1 and CDR2 (germline): WSHSY, SAAADI. This CDR3 has 15 amino acids. CDR3 amino acids: CASSGLATGIGELFF. In nucleotides, the CDR3 is TGCGCCAGCAGTGGGCTAGCGACGGGTATCGGGGAGCTGTTTTTT.

J is TRBJ2-7 and V is TRBV9, with D possibly TRBD2 on 6 matching bases. V lost 3 bases, J lost 6 bases, and 22 bases lay in between. The CDR3 extends over 16 amino acids. The germline CDR1 and CDR2 sequences are SGDLS and YYNGEE. CDR3 in DNA: TGTGCCAGCAGCGATCCTCTTTCAGGAGGGCCGGCCGAGCAGTACTTC. The encoded protein is CASSDPLSGGPAEQYF. Together with reference TRBV9 and TRBJ2-7, the CDR3 gives the full variable domain: DSGVTQTPKHLITATGQRVTLRCSPRSGDLSVYWYQQSLDQGLQFLIQYYNGEERAKGNILERFSAQQFPDLHSELNLSSLELGDSALYFCASSDPLSGGPAEQYFGPGTRLTVT.

The V gene is TRBV5-4, the J gene TRBJ2-1; 13 positions match TRBD2. V was clipped by 3 bases and J by 12 bases; unmatched bases: 15. Looked up from germline, CDR1 is SGHNT and CDR2 is YYREEE (reference sequence). The CDR3 is 17 amino acids. This CDR3 is CASSSSTWTSGSIGQFF. CDR3 DNA: TGTGCCAGCAGCTCCTCAACGTGGACTAGCGGGAGTATAGGGCAGTTCTTC.

In its sample, this clonotype was seen many times. The V and J genes are TRBV20-1 and TRBJ1-1; D not resolved. Trimming shortened V by 3 bases and J by 8 bases, and 10 bases separated the two germline ends. The CDR3 runs 11 residues. Germline values: CDR1 DFQATT, CDR2 SNEGSKA (reference sequence). CDR3 residues: CSASPRFEAFF. In DNA, the CDR3 is TGCAGTGCTAGCCCGCGATTCGAAGCTTTCTTT.

This clonotype was seen ten or more times. The junction differs from germline at one of its ends, possibly a read error. The chain carries TRBV24-1 and TRBJ1-1; D gene ambiguous. Per germline, CDR1 KGHDR and CDR2 SFDVKD. The CDR3 is 12 residues long. The CDR3 loop is CATSDLKQTAFF. The CDR3 DNA reads as TGCGCCACCAGTGATTTAAAGCAAACAGCTTTCTTT.

This clonotype was detected a few times. One junction end does not reproduce the germline sequence, and a read error may be involved. The chain couples TRBV11-2 to TRBJ2-7; no firm D call. The germline V gene encodes CDR1 SGHAT and CDR2 FQNNGV. CDR3 length equals 11 residues. This CDR3 is CASGLGYEQYF. The CDR3, as DNA: TGTGCCAGCGGCTTAGGCTACGAGCAGTACTTC.

This clonotype was recorded many times. The V call is TRBV11-3, the J call TRBJ2-2, with 8 bases fitting TRBD1. V trimming: 5 bases; J trimming: 5 bases; junction bases outside the gene matches: 10. The CDR3 has 16 amino acids. Looked up from germline, CDR1 is SGHNT and CDR2 is YENEEA. Written as DNA, the CDR3 is TGTGCCAGCAGCCCCGGACAGGGTTTAGGTACCGGGGAGCTGTTTTTT. It yields the protein CASSPGQGLGTGELFF.

This clonotype was counted at least ten times. The junction shows a germline mismatch at one end, possibly a read error. The rearrangement joins TRBV29-1 to TRBJ1-1; D unresolved. Germline CDR1 SQVTM, CDR2 ANQGSEA. CDR3 length: 16 residues. This CDR3 reads CSFEPHTRRTSTEAFF. The CDR3 DNA is TGCAGCTTTGAACCCCACACCCGACGGACTTCAACTGAAGCTTTCTTT.

This clonotype was seen at least ten times. This chain links TRBV30 with TRBJ1-6; 9 bases map to TRBD1. V shed 0 bases, J shed 7 bases, and the junction held 10 bases outside the gene matches. The CDR3 spans 17 residues. CDR1 GTSNPN and CDR2 SVGIG come from the germline V gene (reference sequence). The CDR3 region is CAWSVPRTGVVNSPLHF. CDR3 sequence (DNA): TGTGCCTGGAGTGTCCCCAGGACAGGGGTTGTAAATTCACCCCTCCACTTT.

This rearrangement joins TRBV29-1 to TRBJ1-2; D is unclear. V lost 3 bases, J lost 2 bases, and 7 bases lay in between. Germline-derived CDR1 and CDR2 are SQVTM and ANQGSEA. The CDR3 is 12 amino acids. CDR3 coding DNA: TGCAGCGTTGATTTCAGGAACTATGGCTACACCTTC. Encoded protein: CSVDFRNYGYTF. Together with reference TRBV29-1 and TRBJ1-2, the CDR3 gives the full variable domain: SAVISQKPSRDICQRGTSLTIQCQVDSQVTMMFWYRQQPGQSLTLIATANQGSEATYESGFVIDKFPISRPNLTFSTLTVSNMSPEDSSIYLCSVDFRNYGYTFGSGTRLTVV.

The J gene is TRBJ2-1, the V gene TRBV28, with TRBD1 identical over 10 bases. CDR3 length: 15 residues. Trimming took 5 bases from V and 5 from J; bases not matched to a gene: 6. In germline, CDR1 is MDHEN, CDR2 SYDVKM. The CDR3 loop reads CASSLSGTGDNEQFF. The CDR3 nucleotides are TGTGCCAGCAGTCTATCCGGGACAGGGGACAATGAGCAGTTCTTC.